This TCR beta chain was identified during a study of regulatory T cells in long-lasting Graves disease. Across the whole study: Graves' patients who were just diagnosed had used antithyroid drugs for under 3 months.

Time point: newly diagnosed GD, antithyroid drugs for less than 3 months. Following extraction of RNA from PBMCs, that RNA was used to make the TCR library. Graves' disease diagnoses used American Thyroid Association guidelines. A peripheral blood sample, about 9.4 milliliters in volume, was drawn into EDTA tubes. V lost 5 bases and J lost 4, with 18 bases in between. CDR1 and CDR2 from the germline V gene are MDHEN and SYDVKM. The CDR3 is made up of 16 amino acids. This clonotype occurred many times. Combining iRepertoire HTBI primers with Arm-PCR of CDR3 regions, the authors built TCR beta libraries. As originally analysed: Throughout the samples, researchers identified 62 TRBV and 14 TRBJ segments. MiXCR, run by TCRdb on the multiplex PCR reads, gives a single entry per CDR3 protein. TCRdb assigned the V and J calls; the authors' analysis was not used. The sample has around 400,000 distinct CDR3 sequences, around 16% seen once.

The material was peripheral blood mononuclear cells (PBMCs), obtained at new diagnosis, from a patient treated with antithyroid drugs. This TCR was sampled from a female donor with Graves disease. V and J are TRBV28 and TRBJ1-3; the D gene is possibly TRBD1 (5 bases). The CDR3 DNA reads TGTGCCAGCAGTCACCACCGGGGGGGTAGGGGAAACACCATATATTTT. Protein sequence: CASSHHRGGRGNTIYF.